This entry lists 21 T cell receptor beta chains sequenced from one sample in a study of T cells expressing NK-cell markers. TCRdb re-called the 5' RACE reads and gives one entry per CDR3 protein, without DNA. In total, the table holds almost 450,000 distinct CDR3 sequences. The sequenced sample was blood T cells: a sorted CD56 or NKG2C T cell subset, CD4+ or CD8+ T cells, or bulk PBMC T cells (not recorded which). These receptors were collected from a woman between 18 and 70 years old in good health.

The genes are TRBV12-3 or TRBV12-4 and TRBJ1-5; the D call from TCRdb, TRBD1, cannot be confirmed without DNA. This CDR3 has 15 residues. The CDR3 reads CASSPGAKGRQPQHF.

The rearrangement joins TRBV4-2 to TRBJ2-7; TCRdb proposes TRBD1, but this gene call is untestable without DNA. Germline values: CDR1 LGHNA, CDR2 YNFKEQ. The CDR3 has 16 residues. This CDR3 reads CASSQVIQVPSYEQYF.

The chain recombines TRBV5-4 with TRBJ2-5; the D call from TCRdb, TRBD1, cannot be confirmed without DNA. CDR3 length: 14 residues. Germline CDR1 and CDR2: SGHNT and YYREEE (reference sequence). The CDR3: CASSLARGPETQYF.

This chain joins TRBV7-2 and TRBJ2-1; TCRdb outputs TRBD2, but without DNA this stays unchecked. The germline V gene has CDR1 SGHTA and CDR2 FQGNSA. The length of the CDR3 is 23 residues. The chain's CDR3 is CASSFPKSGPGLAQLSSYNEQFF.

The genes are TRBV10-3 and TRBJ2-1; TCRdb's D call, TRBD2, is unchecked because there is no DNA. CDR1 is ENHRY and CDR2 is SYGVKD in the germline V gene. The CDR3 length is 16 residues. Here the CDR3 reads CAISESELAVYNEQFF.

J is TRBJ2-7 and V is TRBV4-3; TCRdb names TRBD1, which stays unverified in the absence of DNA. Germline assignment: CDR1 LGHNA and CDR2 YSLEER. The CDR3 sequence is 13 residues long. The CDR3 here is CASSPTGAAEQYF.

The CDR3 reads CSVERGGLYEQYF. The chain couples TRBV29-1 to TRBJ2-7; TCRdb indicates TRBD2, and absent DNA this call remains unverified. The CDR3 sequence is 13 residues long. Germline CDR1 SQVTM, CDR2 ANQGSEA.

The chain combines TRBV7-2 with TRBJ2-1; TCRdb outputs TRBD2, but without DNA this stays unchecked. The CDR3 loop spans 15 amino acids. The germline gives CDR1 SGHTA, CDR2 FQGNSA. CDR3 in amino acids: CASTLDPSGYNEQFF.

This sequence joins TRBV7-2 and TRBJ1-1. This CDR3 contains 15 residues. Germline CDR1 reads SGHTA; CDR2 reads FQGNSA. CDR3 protein: CASSLVQGINTEAFF. Full variable domain (remainder filled in from reference TRBV7-2 and TRBJ1-1): GAGVSQSPSNKVTEKGKDVELRCDPISGHTALYWYRQSLGQGLEFLIYFQGNSAPDKSGLPSDRFSAERTGGSVSTLTIQRTQQEDSAVYLCASSLVQGINTEAFFGQGTRLTVV.

The chain couples TRBV19 to TRBJ1-1. The CDR3 has 14 residues. Germline V gene data show CDR1 as LNHDA and CDR2 as SQIVND (reference sequence). CDR3 protein: CASSMGRFGTEAFF.

The chain carries TRBV29-1 and TRBJ2-5. The CDR3 totals 12 residues. Germline CDR1 SQVTM, CDR2 ANQGSEA. CDR3: CSVCQVQETQYF.

The CDR3 reads CASSPSRPKVDYGYTF. The chain carries TRBV18 and TRBJ1-2. Germline V gene lookup returns CDR1 KGHSH and CDR2 LQKENI. There are 16 residues in the CDR3.

This rearrangement joins TRBV5-6 to TRBJ2-1; the TRBD2 assignment by TCRdb is unverifiable without DNA. Germline CDR1 and CDR2: SGHDT and YYEEEE. This CDR3 has 15 residues. The chain's CDR3 is CASSVLPPASDEQFF.

The chain recombines TRBV6-1 with TRBJ1-1; TCRdb names TRBD1, which stays unverified in the absence of DNA. There are 13 residues in the CDR3. The germline CDR1 and CDR2 sequences are MNHNS and SASEGT. The CDR3 sequence: CASRRGDRDEAFF.

The chain combines TRBV3-1 with TRBJ1-4; TCRdb outputs TRBD1, but without DNA this stays unchecked. This CDR3 comprises 15 residues. Germline values: CDR1 LGHDT, CDR2 YNNKEL (reference sequence). CDR3 protein: CASSQGPGSNEKLFF. The full variable domain, rest sourced from reference TRBV3-1 and TRBJ1-4, is DTAVSQTPKYLVTQMGNDKSIKCEQNLGHDTMYWYKQDSKKFLKIMFSYNNKELIINETVPNRFSPKSPDKAHLNLHINSLELGDSAVYFCASSQGPGSNEKLFFGSGTQLSVL.

The chain carries TRBV20-1 and TRBJ2-5; TCRdb reports TRBD1, a call that lacks DNA to check it against. The germline gives CDR1 DFQATT, CDR2 SNEGSKA (reference sequence). This CDR3 is 16 amino acids long. The CDR3 reads CSARGLDRGFGETQYF.

The CDR3 is CASSAIQGRQTQYF. This chain connects TRBV11-2 to TRBJ2-5; TCRdb gives TRBD1 as the D gene, but with no DNA this cannot be confirmed. In germline, CDR1 is SGHAT, CDR2 FQNNGV. CDR3 length equals 14 residues.

The chain links TRBV20-1 to TRBJ2-3. Germline-derived CDR1 and CDR2 are DFQATT and SNEGSKA (reference sequence). This CDR3 has 14 residues. The CDR3: CSARDWIATDTQYF.

The chain uses TRBV28 and TRBJ2-7. CDR3 size: 12 residues. Germline V gene lookup returns CDR1 MDHEN and CDR2 SYDVKM. The CDR3 sequence is CASSTISYEQYF.

The J gene is TRBJ2-1, the V gene TRBV25-1; there is no DNA to check the TCRdb D call of TRBD1. The germline gives CDR1 MGHDK, CDR2 SYGVNS. This CDR3 is built from 15 residues. The CDR3 here is CASSAQGQGHNEQFF.

The rearrangement uses TRBV11-2 and TRBJ2-1; as DNA is missing, the TRBD2 call by TCRdb cannot be tested. The CDR3 is made up of 16 amino acids. Germline-derived CDR1 and CDR2 are SGHAT and FQNNGV. Here the CDR3 reads CASSPPGTRPHNEQFF.